The 2 T cell receptor beta chains below were found in one sample sequenced in a study of read filtering for tumor transcriptome and immune sequencing. This library used 300 to 450 ng RNA and molecular barcoded adaptors spanning alpha/delta and beta/gamma chains. TCRdb used MiXCR to reprocess the reads, holding one entry per CDR3 protein. The sample lists 75,000 to 95,000 distinct CDR3 sequences; around a fifth were seen once. Sequencing was carried out using a population of CD138-negative cells sorted from bone marrow. The origin of the receptors is a donor at least 40 years old with multiple myeloma.

This clonotype appeared many times. The genes are TRBV7-2 and TRBJ2-7; 7 nucleotides agree with TRBD1. The ends lost 4 bases at V and 8 bases at J; junction bases unmatched: 5. Germline-derived CDR1 and CDR2 are SGHTA and FQGNSA. The CDR3 is 12 amino acids. Here the CDR3 DNA reads TGTGCCAGCAGCTCGACAGGGATGAAGCAGTACTTC. This codes for CASSSTGMKQYF.

A few counts support this clonotype. Given a much more abundant clone one base away, this may be a read error. The missing conserved phenylalanine or tryptophan at the end of this CDR3 makes a read error likely. The genes are TRBV5-1 and TRBJ2-1, with unresolved D. Germline CDR1 is SGHRS and CDR2 is YFSETQ. V lost 4 bases, J lost 5 bases, and 4 bases lay in between. CDR3 length: 11 residues. CDR3 sequence reads: CASSGNNEQFL. The CDR3 DNA follows: TGCGCCAGCAGCGGTAACAATGAGCAGTTCCTC.